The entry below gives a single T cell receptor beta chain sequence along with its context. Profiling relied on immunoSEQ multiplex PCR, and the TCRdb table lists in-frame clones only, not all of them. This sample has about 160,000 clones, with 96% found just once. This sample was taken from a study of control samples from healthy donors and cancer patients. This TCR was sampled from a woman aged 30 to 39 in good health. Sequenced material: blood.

The CDR3 protein is CSALSGEQYF. The CDR3 nucleotides read TGCAGTGCTCTTAGCGGAGAGCAGTACTTC. The rearrangement joins TRBV20-1 to TRBJ2-7, with a weak D call TRBD2 (6 bases). In germline, CDR1 is DFQATT, CDR2 SNEGSKA (reference sequence). V was clipped by 5 bases and J by 7 bases, with 9 bases between them. The length of the CDR3 is 10 residues.